This entry lists 16 T cell receptor beta chains sequenced from one sample in a study of T-cell reconstitution after alpha-beta-depleted transplantation in children. Unique molecular identifiers were incorporated when the TCRbeta library was constructed. From the PCR reads, TCRdb called clonotypes with MiXCR, one entry per CDR3 protein. Among about 590,000 distinct CDR3 sequences listed, approximately 12% were seen once. Sequences were derived from PBMCs, mostly from graft donor cells, sampled 360 days after TCRalphabeta/CD19-depleted stem cell transplant. The receptors were gathered from a male patient aged 10 to 17 who had a stem cell transplant for acute myeloid leukemia, so the T cells may come from the graft donor.

The J gene is TRBJ2-1, the V gene TRBV5-1, with TRBD2 identical over 14 bases. V gave up 1 base and J gave up 8 bases; unmatched junction bases: 5. Germline CDR1 SGHRS, CDR2 YFSETQ. The CDR3 totals 16 residues. The chain's CDR3 is CASSLLGTSGSYEQFF. The CDR3 DNA sequence: TGCGCCAGCAGCTTGTTAGGGACTAGCGGGAGTTATGAGCAGTTCTTC.

The chain employs TRBV29-1 and TRBJ1-5; D is unresolved. Per germline, CDR1 SQVTM and CDR2 ANQGSEA. This CDR3 comprises 13 residues. The germline V and J ends were trimmed by 5 bases and 0 bases, with 8 bases remaining between them. CDR3 DNA sequence: TGCAGCGTTAGGGCAGATAGCAATCAGCCCCAGCATTTT. Encoded protein: CSVRADSNQPQHF. The whole variable domain, filled in from reference TRBV29-1 and TRBJ1-5, reads SAVISQKPSRDICQRGTSLTIQCQVDSQVTMMFWYRQQPGQSLTLIATANQGSEATYESGFVIDKFPISRPNLTFSTLTVSNMSPEDSSIYLCSVRADSNQPQHFGDGTRLSIL.

The chain couples TRBV10-3 to TRBJ2-3; 8 bases fit TRBD2. The V gene end was trimmed by 0 bases and the J gene end by 0 bases; junction bases not matched to a gene: 5. This CDR3 is built from 17 residues. Germline V gene data show CDR1 as ENHRY and CDR2 as SYGVKD. CDR3 nucleotide sequence: TGTGCCATCAGTGAGTCGAGGGCTAGCGGGAGCACAGATACGCAGTATTTT. Protein: CAISESRASGSTDTQYF.

This clonotype has more than one count but fewer than ten. V usage is TRBV11-1 and J usage is TRBJ2-2; 10 bases match TRBD2. This CDR3 comprises 22 residues. Germline values: CDR1 SGHAT, CDR2 FQDESV (reference sequence). V lost 0 bases, J lost 1 base, and 17 bases stayed unmatched. CDR3 protein: CASSLAPRVAGGGPRNTGELFF. CDR3 sequence (DNA): TGTGCCAGCAGCTTAGCCCCCAGGGTAGCGGGAGGAGGGCCGAGGAACACCGGGGAGCTGTTTTTT. The full variable domain, its missing parts supplied by reference TRBV11-1 and TRBJ2-2, is EAEVAQSPRYKITEKSQAVAFWCDPISGHATLYWYRQILGQGPELLVQFQDESVVDDSQLPKDRFSAERLKGVDSTLKIQPAELGDSAMYLCASSLAPRVAGGGPRNTGELFFGEGSRLTVL.

This clonotype was found many times. The rearrangement links TRBV28 to TRBJ2-7; the match to TRBD1 covers 8 bases. Germline V gives CDR1 MDHEN, CDR2 SYDVKM. This CDR3 has 14 amino acids. V lost 6 bases to trimming and J lost 5 bases; unmatched junction nucleotides: 9. As DNA, the CDR3 is TGTGCCAGCAGCCGGACAGGGCCTATTGACGAGCAGTACTTC. Translated, it gives CASSRTGPIDEQYF.

Many counts were recorded for this clonotype. The rearrangement links TRBV7-6 to TRBJ2-1; D gene uncertain. Germline values: CDR1 SGHVS, CDR2 FNYEAQ. CDR3 length equals 15 residues. V lost 3 bases to trimming and J lost 0 bases, with 9 bases between them. The DNA for the CDR3 is TGTGCCAGCAGCTTTCGCACGAGCTCCTACAATGAGCAGTTCTTC. This translates into CASSFRTSSYNEQFF.

In DNA form, the CDR3 reads TGTGCCAGCAGTTTAATGGCAGGGCCAATAAAACTGTTTTTT. Translation: CASSLMAGPIKLFF. This chain links TRBV12-3 or TRBV12-4 with TRBJ1-4; tentatively, D is TRBD1 (5 bases). V lost 2 bases, J lost 10 bases, and 14 bases lay in between. This CDR3 has 14 amino acids.

This clonotype was seen repeatedly, ten times or more. The J gene is TRBJ2-5, the V gene TRBV18; D is undetermined. Germline CDR1 KGHSH, CDR2 LQKENI. This CDR3 has 14 residues. Trimming cost V 6 bases and J 7 bases, with 18 bases left between them. For the CDR3, the DNA is TGTGCCAGCTCCCACAGCGACCAAAAGGGGACCCAGTACTTC. Translated, it gives CASSHSDQKGTQYF.

This clonotype was seen a few times. The chain carries TRBV29-1 and TRBJ2-7, with D unresolved. Deletions cut 4 bases from V and 3 bases from J, with 10 bases between. The CDR3 length is 12 residues. Germline CDR1 SQVTM, CDR2 ANQGSEA. The CDR3 DNA follows: TGCAGCGTTGCGGTCAGGTACTACGAGCAGTACTTC. It codes for CSVAVRYYEQYF.

In its sample, this clonotype was seen a few times. The chain is built from TRBV25-1 and TRBJ2-5; maybe TRBD1 (5 bases). With 7 bases removed from V and 7 bases from J, the gap between germline ends came to 13 bases. Germline lookup yields CDR1 MGHDK and CDR2 SYGVNS. The CDR3 extends over 12 amino acids. The CDR3 DNA reads TGTGCCAGCATCACAGGCTGGGGGACCCAGTACTTC. Encoded protein: CASITGWGTQYF.

This clonotype has more than one count but fewer than ten. The chain combines TRBV29-1 with TRBJ2-2; tentatively, D is TRBD2 (5 bases). The V and J ends lost 5 bases and 4 bases respectively, with 17 bases between them. Per the germline V gene, CDR1 is SQVTM and CDR2 is ANQGSEA. This CDR3 has 15 residues. The CDR3 nucleotides read TGCAGCGTTTTAGGAGGATTGCGAGGCACCGGGGAGCTGTTTTTT. It is translated as CSVLGGLRGTGELFF.

V usage is TRBV29-1 and J usage is TRBJ1-1, with 7 bases aligning to TRBD1. In germline, CDR1 is SQVTM, CDR2 ANQGSEA. The V and J ends lost 7 bases and 7 bases, in that order; junction bases with no gene match: 6. The CDR3 contains 11 residues. The CDR3 coding sequence is TGCAGCGGAGCAGGGGGAATTGAAGCTTTCTTT. Translation gives CSGAGGIEAFF.

V gene TRBV6-2 or TRBV6-3 combines with J gene TRBJ1-5, with unresolved D. The V gene lost 6 bases and the J gene lost 2 bases, with 14 bases spanning the gap. This CDR3 comprises 15 residues. Germline CDR1 reads MNHEY; CDR2 reads SVGEGT. CDR3 residues: CASRHDKYGNQPQHF. CDR3 DNA: TGTGCCAGCAGACACGACAAATACGGCAATCAGCCCCAGCATTTT.

The sample holds many counts of this clonotype. The V gene is TRBV5-1, the J gene TRBJ2-1; TRBD2 matches 8 bases. V lost 4 bases, J lost 3 bases, and 6 bases stayed unmatched. CDR3 size: 15 residues. CDR1 and CDR2 (germline): SGHRS, YFSETQ. The CDR3 sequence: CASSLSGANYNEQFF. The DNA for the CDR3 is TGCGCCAGCAGCCTTAGCGGGGCCAACTACAATGAGCAGTTCTTC.

This clonotype was found many times. For the CDR3, the DNA is TGCGCCAGCAGTTCACTTACAGTATACGCTGAAGCTTTCTTT. Translating gives CASSSLTVYAEAFF. The chain links TRBV10-2 to TRBJ1-1; no clear D gene. CDR3 length: 14 residues. CDR1 WSHSY and CDR2 SAAADI come from the germline V gene. The germline V and J ends were trimmed by 5 bases and 6 bases, with 16 bases remaining between them.

The chain is built from TRBV24-1 and TRBJ2-1; 8 bases line up with TRBD2. CDR1 is KGHDR, CDR2 SFDVKD, per germline. With 8 bases clipped from V and 2 bases from J, the junction kept 1 base outside the gene matches. CDR3 length equals 13 residues. This CDR3 reads CATKGLAYNEQFF. The CDR3 DNA is TGTGCCACCAAGGGACTAGCCTACAATGAGCAGTTCTTC.